This TCR beta chain was captured in a study of cytomegalovirus exposure and HLA in healthy donors. Researchers ran the PCR with 60 Vbeta and 13 Jbeta primers. Original analysis: In a later analysis, tens of millions of unique TCR beta chains included roughly 11 million shared by two or more donors. TCRdb's table, derived via immunoSEQ multiplex PCR, lists solely in-frame clones and lacks some. The V and J calls and clone size come from that table; D and trimming were worked out from the DNA. The sample has some 120,000 clones, 70% to 80% seen once. The V gene's germline CDR1 is SNHLY and CDR2 FYNNEI. V lost 5 bases and J 7 bases, leaving 11 bases between the germline ends. CDR3 size: 12 residues. Comment on this clone: No antigen is known for it.

Study-level points and caveats: Analysis was performed later, and it showed HLA-associated TCR beta chains to be more clonally expanded than equally common others.

Sequencing input: PBMCs. The J gene is TRBJ1-1, the V gene TRBV2; perhaps TRBD1 as D (6 bases). The sequence came from a man aged 35-49 years in good health and CMV-seronegative. As DNA, the CDR3 is TGTGCCAGCAGTATCCTAGGGGGTGAAGCTTTCTTT. Its translation: CASSILGGEAFF.